This is a list of T cell receptor beta chains from one sample in a study of blood T cell repertoires in COVID-19. Generated by immunoSEQ multiplex PCR, the TCRdb table keeps only in-frame clones and is missing some. Of tens of thousands of clones listed, roughly 80% are singletons. The source material was peripheral blood. The receptors here all came from a man older than 75 with active or convalescent COVID-19. Each CDR3 is given without its conserved first and last residue. The order of the fields is J gene, V gene, CDR3 protein.

TRBJ1-5 | TRBV2 | ASSLWTGDQPQH
TRBJ2-1 | TRBV27 | ASSRDREPYNEQF
TRBJ1-1 | TRBV19 | ASSINPRGTEAF
TRBJ2-3 | TRBV19 | ASSLGARDTQY
TRBJ1-1 | TRBV18 | ASSPTSRGQNTEAF
TRBJ2-3 | TRBV19 | ASSSQGSTDTQY
TRBJ1-2 | TRBV6-4 | ASSYGGQGFANYGYT
TRBJ1-4 | TRBV5-4 | ASSSQGGRGEKLF
TRBJ2-6 | TRBV19 | ASSLRQPSGANVLT
TRBJ1-4 | TRBV4-2 | ASEDRIGNEKLF
TRBJ2-7 | TRBV15 | ATSRAGQVDEQY
TRBJ2-3 | TRBV9 | ASSQRTGVSTDTQY
TRBJ2-7 | TRBV18 | ASYAAGQAYEQY
TRBJ2-1 | TRBV7-9 | ASSLAGSNEQF
TRBJ1-5 | TRBV4-2 | ASSQESHLWGGQGNQPQH
TRBJ1-6 | TRBV9 | ASSVDPLPEGAPLH
TRBJ2-3 | TRBV10-1 | ASQREPTDTQY
TRBJ1-5 | TRBV7-8 | ASSTGGGAGQPQH
TRBJ2-7 | TRBV27 | ASSLSGAAGAEQY
TRBJ1-5 | TRBV5-1 | ASSLEGGQPQH
TRBJ1-1 | TRBV7-9 | ASSPRESIEAF
TRBJ1-1 | TRBV19 | ASSIGQGWMNTEAF